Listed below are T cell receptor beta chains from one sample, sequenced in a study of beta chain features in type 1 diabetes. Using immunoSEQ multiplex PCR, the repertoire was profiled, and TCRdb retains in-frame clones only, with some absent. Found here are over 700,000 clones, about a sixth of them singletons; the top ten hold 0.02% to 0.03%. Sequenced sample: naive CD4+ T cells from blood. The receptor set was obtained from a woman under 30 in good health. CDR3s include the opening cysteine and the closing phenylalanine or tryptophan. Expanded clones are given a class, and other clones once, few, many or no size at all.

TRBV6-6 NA CASRKGQMNTEAFF
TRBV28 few CATLRDGKYEQYF
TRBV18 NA CASSPGLSYEQYF
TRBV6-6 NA CASSSNRKQGKNEQFF
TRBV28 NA CASSLPETETQYF
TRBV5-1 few CASSSYNRDRSYNEQFF
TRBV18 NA CASSPYREQETQYF
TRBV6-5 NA CASSYRRANYGYTF
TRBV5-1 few CASSLDVVLEQYF
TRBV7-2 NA CASSLVSNQPQHF
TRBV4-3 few CASSQDLGTDTQYF
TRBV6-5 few CASSYQAKNTEAFF
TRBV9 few CASSAWRQGETGELFF
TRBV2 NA CASKTGTANTEAFF
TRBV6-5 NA CASSAIVGNTEAFF
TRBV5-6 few CASRGGPTYYTDTQYF
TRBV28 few CASSQTSPGYNEQFF
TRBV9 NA CASSVAQALTGELFF
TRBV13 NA CASSTRQALSYEQYF
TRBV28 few CASSLWRTSGIYEQYF
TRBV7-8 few CASSSGWRGRHTEAFF
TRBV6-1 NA CASSEGANYGYTF
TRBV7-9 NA CASTSRDHRWYEQFF
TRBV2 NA CASSGQGGETQYF
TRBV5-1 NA CASSFRQAYEQYF
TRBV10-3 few CAISANSGYEQYF
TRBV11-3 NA CASSLGGTSGSGTQYF
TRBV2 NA CASSPTGTAYEQYF
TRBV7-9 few CASSLRGGTEAFF
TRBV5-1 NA CASHLAGGVVGELFF
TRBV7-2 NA CASSNWASGYNEQFF
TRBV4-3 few CASSQGLALGQETQYF
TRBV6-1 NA CASSGGWGEETQYF
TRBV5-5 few CASSFGPWGQGKNIQYF
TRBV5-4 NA CASSGVTGSYEQYF
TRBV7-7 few CASSLSGTATDTQYF
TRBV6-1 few CASSEVGQGVKQYF
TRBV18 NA CASSPRQFSGNTIYF
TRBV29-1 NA CSVEFGGADSYNEQFF
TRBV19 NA CASSIEAGWGNEQFF
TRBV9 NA CASSRTSGGIYEQYF
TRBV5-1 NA CASSLGHTTNNEQFF
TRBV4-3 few CASSQVPSGRPFSYNEQFF
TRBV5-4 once CASSSTTGIETQYF
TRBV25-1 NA CASSLGRGTSTDTQYF
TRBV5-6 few CASSATGLGFNEQFF
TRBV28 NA CASSTTEYEQYF
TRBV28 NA CASSLSGGIQGGGYTF
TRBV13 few CASSLAAGLATGELFF
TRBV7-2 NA CASNPSGRADGELFF
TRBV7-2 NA CASSLRLSGDYGYTF
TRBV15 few CATSRDEFNYGYTF
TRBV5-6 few CASSLSLGTVQETQYF
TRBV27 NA CASSLSPAGGPNQETQYF
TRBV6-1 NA CASSRAGQGSEKLFF
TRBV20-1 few CSARDHQPQHF
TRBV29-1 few CSVSGNYGYTF
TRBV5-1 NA CASSPGQGGNTDTQYF
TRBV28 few CASSPGGGLYNEQFF
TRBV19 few CASSQNPEGRETQYF